This T cell receptor beta chain derives from a study of molecular identifiers for immune sequencing clone quantification. This CDR3 has 12 amino acids. The germline CDR1 and CDR2 sequences are ENHRY and SYGVKD. One entry per CDR3 protein results from TCRdb running MiXCR on the PCR reads. The sample has over 100,000 distinct CDR3 sequences; about 32% are singletons. Notes on this clonotype: A much more abundant neighbour one base away suggests this may be a read error.

The sequenced sample consisted of naive CD8+ T cells from blood, with Jurkat cell RNA spiked in. Subset meaning: FACS-sorted CD8+CD4-CCR7+CD45RA+ naive T cells. The TCR comes from a human donor in good health. Some libraries in this study had Jurkat cell RNA spiked in. This chain joins TRBV10-3 and TRBJ2-3, with D perhaps matching TRBD2 (5 bases). CDR3 residues: CAFSGTTDTQYF. As DNA, the CDR3 is TGTGCCTTCAGCGGAACAACAGATACGCAGTATTTT.